The 26 T cell receptor beta chains below come from one sample, sequenced in a study of cytomegalovirus exposure and HLA in healthy donors. Primers: 60 Vbeta forward and 13 Jbeta reverse. Measured with immunoSEQ multiplex PCR; TCRdb has only the in-frame clones, and not every one. The table lists 150,000 to 200,000 clones, roughly four fifths of them singletons, with less than 15% in the top ten. Sequencing was performed on PBMCs. The receptors originated from a woman aged 45 to 65 in good health and CMV-seronegative.

The chain joins TRBV11-2 to TRBJ1-4; D not certain. Trimming left V 4 bases short and J 0 bases short, with 12 bases between. This CDR3 has 16 residues. Germline V gives CDR1 SGHAT, CDR2 FQNNGV. For the CDR3, the DNA is TGTGCCAGCAGCTCGATTTCAGTCACAACTAATGAAAAACTGTTTTTT. It specifies CASSSISVTTNEKLFF.

The chain combines TRBV5-8 with TRBJ2-5; 12 positions agree with TRBD2. The CDR3 runs 18 residues. With V trimmed by 4 bases and J by 4 bases, 14 bases remained unmatched. The germline V gene has CDR1 SGHTS and CDR2 YDEGEE. This CDR3 reads CASSILITSGGYGETQYF. As DNA, the CDR3 is TGTGCCAGCAGCATTCTGATAACTAGCGGGGGGTATGGAGAGACCCAGTACTTC.

The chain couples TRBV18 to TRBJ1-1; D unresolved. This CDR3 has 13 amino acids. Germline V gene sequence: CDR1 KGHSH, CDR2 LQKENI. The germline V and J ends were trimmed by 0 bases and 7 bases, with 9 bases remaining between them. In nucleotides, the CDR3 is TGTGCCAGCTCACCACCTGGCGGAATTGAAGCTTTCTTT. It encodes CASSPPGGIEAFF.

The rearrangement links TRBV6-5 to TRBJ1-5; 7 nucleotides match TRBD1. The length of the CDR3 is 16 residues. Germline trimming cut 4 bases from V and 2 bases from J; bases unmatched to any gene: 8. CDR1 is MNHEY, CDR2 SVGAGI, per germline. For the CDR3, the DNA is TGTGCCAGCAGTTCGCAACGCACAGGGGGCAATCAGCCCCAGCATTTT. Its protein product is CASSSQRTGGNQPQHF.

The chain carries TRBV15 and TRBJ2-7; D may be TRBD2 (7 bases). Trimming cost V 5 bases and J 3 bases, with 17 bases left between them. CDR1 and CDR2 (germline): LNHNV, YYDKDF (reference sequence). The CDR3 covers 15 residues. Here the CDR3 DNA reads TGTGCCACCAGCGAGGGTACAGGGAGGGGCTACGAGCAGTACTTC. Translating it yields CATSEGTGRGYEQYF.

This chain connects TRBV5-5 to TRBJ2-1; 10 positions agree with TRBD2. Germline V gene lookup returns CDR1 SGHKS and CDR2 YYEKEE (reference sequence). There are 16 residues in the CDR3. V lost 0 bases and J lost 3; bases outside the gene matches: 3. In nucleotides, the CDR3 is TGTGCCAGCAGCTTGGGTAGCGGGGGGCTCTACAATGAGCAGTTCTTC. Amino acid sequence: CASSLGSGGLYNEQFF.

V usage is TRBV5-1 and J usage is TRBJ1-1; D is uncertain. The germline V and J ends were trimmed by 0 bases and 5 bases, with 11 bases remaining between them. The CDR3 sequence is 14 residues long. Germline loops: CDR1 SGHRS, CDR2 YFSETQ. CDR3 sequence: CASSLAMAATEAFF. For the CDR3, the DNA is TGCGCCAGCAGCTTGGCCATGGCGGCGACTGAAGCTTTCTTT.

The chain recombines TRBV4-3 with TRBJ2-3; 12 nucleotides align to TRBD2. There are 20 residues in the CDR3. Germline loops: CDR1 LGHNA, CDR2 YSLEER. V lost 0 bases, J lost 2 bases, and 12 bases stayed unmatched. CDR3 in amino acids: CASSQDLLAGGPPNTDTQYF. In nucleotides, the CDR3 is TGCGCCAGCAGCCAAGATCTGCTAGCGGGGGGGCCCCCTAACACAGATACGCAGTATTTT.

This chain links TRBV13 with TRBJ2-7, with a possible D match to TRBD1 (6 bases). V was cut by 5 bases and J by 5 bases, with 13 bases left in between. There are 13 residues in the CDR3. In germline, CDR1 is PRHDT, CDR2 FYEKMQ (reference sequence). The CDR3 region has the DNA TGTGCCAGCAGCCGTACAGGGCCCCACGAGCAGTACTTC. Its protein product is CASSRTGPHEQYF.

V gene TRBV25-1 combines with J gene TRBJ2-7; D not certain. V lost 4 bases to trimming and J lost 2 bases, with 3 bases between them. Germline V gene sequence: CDR1 MGHDK, CDR2 SYGVNS. The CDR3 length is 11 residues. The CDR3 DNA sequence: TGTGCCAGCAGTGCCGCCTACGAGCAGTACTTC. As protein: CASSAAYEQYF.

CDR3 sequence: CASGARGIGNTIYF. CDR3 coding DNA: TGTGCCAGCGGGGCCAGGGGGATCGGGAACACCATATATTTT. The rearrangement links TRBV6-6 to TRBJ1-3; 7 nucleotides agree with TRBD1. CDR1 is MNHNY and CDR2 is SVGAGI in the germline V gene (reference sequence). The junction had 11 bases not matched to a gene; V was cut back by 8 bases and J by 7 bases. This CDR3 has 14 amino acids.

The chain uses TRBV7-2 and TRBJ1-3, with D perhaps matching TRBD1 (6 bases). The V gene lost 5 bases and the J gene lost 4 bases, with 15 bases spanning the gap. Germline values: CDR1 SGHTA, CDR2 FQGNSA. The CDR3 is made up of 15 amino acids. The CDR3: CASSISTGNGNTIYF. CDR3 coding DNA: TGTGCCAGCAGCATCTCTACAGGGAACGGAAACACCATATATTTT.

This clone was recorded once. The chain has TRBV29-1 and TRBJ1-1; D is possibly TRBD1 (6 bases). This CDR3 has 13 amino acids. Germline CDR1 SQVTM, CDR2 ANQGSEA. Trimming pared 4 bases from V and 0 bases from J, leaving 9 bases between. CDR3 nucleotide sequence: TGCAGCGTTGCAGGGGCGTTGAACACTGAAGCTTTCTTT. This translates into CSVAGALNTEAFF.

This clone showed up just once. The V call is TRBV6-5, the J call TRBJ2-3; D unresolved. The V gene's germline CDR1 is MNHEY and CDR2 SVGAGI. The CDR3 sequence is 14 residues long. V lost 0 bases and J 1 base, leaving 5 bases between the germline ends. The CDR3 nucleotides read TGTGCCAGCAGTTACTCTTCTCGCACAGATACGCAGTATTTT. Amino acids: CASSYSSRTDTQYF.

This rearrangement joins TRBV10-3 to TRBJ1-5, with D tentatively TRBD1 (6 bases). Germline V lookup: CDR1 ENHRY, CDR2 SYGVKD. V lost 8 bases to trimming and J lost 5 bases, with 10 bases between them. This CDR3 has 12 amino acids. CDR3 in amino acids: CAIGAGDQPQHF. DNA for the CDR3: TGTGCCATCGGGGCAGGGGATCAGCCCCAGCATTTT.

The gene calls are TRBV6-5 and TRBJ1-1; possibly TRBD1 for D (5 bases). The CDR3 totals 14 residues. The V and J ends lost 7 bases and 3 bases respectively, with 15 bases between them. Germline V lookup: CDR1 MNHEY, CDR2 SVGAGI. The CDR3 spells CASKLRDSYTEAFF. The CDR3 DNA reads as TGTGCCAGCAAATTGCGGGACTCTTACACTGAAGCTTTCTTT.

The J gene is TRBJ1-1, the V gene TRBV5-1; a weak D match, TRBD1 (5 bases). CDR3 length: 13 residues. CDR1 is SGHRS and CDR2 is YFSETQ in the germline V gene. Trimming removed 4 bases from V and 4 bases from J, with 11 bases in between. CDR3 protein: CASSDQGGTEAFF. The CDR3 coding sequence is TGCGCCAGCAGCGACCAGGGTGGCACTGAAGCTTTCTTT.

The chain recombines TRBV6-5 with TRBJ1-5; 7 bases fit TRBD1. Losses at the gene ends were 5 bases for V and 5 bases for J; bases not matched to a gene: 6. This CDR3 is 14 amino acids long. CDR1 is MNHEY and CDR2 is SVGAGI in the germline V gene. The CDR3 DNA sequence: TGTGCCAGCAGTCGACGACAGGGTGATCAGCCCCAGCATTTT. The encoded protein is CASSRRQGDQPQHF.

The CDR3 reads CATRGGAADTEAFF. DNA of the CDR3: TGCGCCACCCGTGGAGGGGCGGCGGACACTGAAGCTTTCTTT. The chain couples TRBV5-1 to TRBJ1-1, with a possible D match to TRBD1 (5 bases). This CDR3 region has 14 residues. CDR1 and CDR2 from the germline V gene are SGHRS and YFSETQ. V lost 9 bases and J lost 3, with 18 bases in between.

The chain links TRBV7-2 to TRBJ1-5; 8 bases agree with TRBD1. This CDR3 is built from 14 residues. With 4 bases clipped from V and 5 bases from J, the junction kept 4 bases outside the gene matches. Looked up from germline, CDR1 is SGHTA and CDR2 is FQGNSA. The CDR3 region is CASSSGQGYQPQHF. CDR3 in DNA: TGTGCCAGCAGCTCTGGACAGGGTTATCAGCCCCAGCATTTT.

As to this clone: Other DNA sequences from this sample encode an identical CDR3 as well. DNA of the CDR3: TGTGCCAGCAGCTTAACAGGGGGCAACACTGAAGCTTTCTTT. It codes for CASSLTGGNTEAFF. This chain connects TRBV11-2 to TRBJ1-1; 9 bases match TRBD1. This CDR3 contains 14 residues. V shed 2 bases and J 2 bases; nucleotides not matched to a gene: 0. Germline V CDR1 and CDR2: SGHAT, FQNNGV.

This chain links TRBV19 with TRBJ1-5; TRBD1 might be the D (6 bases). Germline V gene lookup returns CDR1 LNHDA and CDR2 SQIVND (reference sequence). V was clipped by 0 bases and J by 5 bases, with 11 bases between them. The CDR3 sequence is 15 residues long. In DNA form, the CDR3 reads TGTGCCAGTAGTATAGAGAGGGGGAGACATCAGCCCCAGCATTTT. Amino acid sequence: CASSIERGRHQPQHF.

The V gene is TRBV4-2, the J gene TRBJ2-5; 10 bases align to TRBD2. The germline gives CDR1 LGHNA, CDR2 YNFKEQ. The CDR3 totals 15 residues. The J segment lost 5 bases and the V segment lost 1 base, leaving 4 bases of the junction unmatched. The CDR3 sequence is CASSQGPSGGETQYF. The CDR3 nucleotides read TGTGCCAGCAGCCAAGGACCTAGCGGGGGTGAGACCCAGTACTTC.

The rearrangement joins TRBV2 to TRBJ1-6, with 7 nucleotides matching TRBD1. The V gene end was trimmed by 5 bases and the J gene end by 12 bases; junction bases not matched to a gene: 10. Germline values: CDR1 SNHLY, CDR2 FYNNEI. This CDR3 has 14 amino acids. The chain's CDR3 is CASSPGQDQGPLHF. CDR3 nucleotide sequence: TGTGCCAGCAGTCCTGGACAGGATCAGGGACCCCTCCACTTT. Filled out from reference TRBV2 and TRBJ1-6, the complete variable domain reads EPEVTQTPSHQVTQMGQEVILRCVPISNHLYFYWYRQILGQKVEFLVSFYNNEISEKSEIFDDQFSVERPDGSNFTLKIRSTKLEDSAMYFCASSPGQDQGPLHFGNGTRLTVT.

In this sample, this clone turned up once. The genes are TRBV6-6 and TRBJ2-1, with TRBD1 matching over 9 bases. The CDR3 has 16 residues. Per germline, CDR1 MNHNY and CDR2 SVGAGI (reference sequence). V dropped 7 bases and J dropped 4; count of bases not matched to a gene: 11. CDR3 amino acids: CASKTGGRRGYNEQFF. The CDR3 DNA reads as TGTGCCAGCAAGACAGGGGGGCGAAGGGGATACAATGAGCAGTTCTTC.

The chain couples TRBV11-2 to TRBJ2-7; 7 bases are shared with TRBD1. Germline V lookup: CDR1 SGHAT, CDR2 FQNNGV. V gave up 6 bases and J gave up 6 bases; unmatched junction bases: 5. The CDR3 loop spans 12 amino acids. The CDR3 DNA reads TGTGCCAGCAGTTTGGGACAGCTCGAGCAGTACTTC. Translating gives CASSLGQLEQYF.